This TCR beta chain stems from a study of T cell responses to AZD1222 COVID-19 vaccine. Study-level findings and limits: Donors skewed white British and female; clonal diversity was possibly underestimated. Two doses of AZD1222 preceded a rise in Spike-specific TCR breadth and depth. Unmutated variant regions reportedly attract nearly half of all spike-specific TCRs. Only a handful of AZD1222 recipients tested seropositive at baseline.

TCRdb's table, derived via immunoSEQ multiplex PCR, lists solely in-frame clones and lacks some. This sample has about 81,000 clones; 80% to 90% occur once, and the top ten carry 3.4%. Remarks on this clone: Its antigen is unknown.

Sequencing was performed on peripheral blood, taken 28 days after the second AZD1222 dose. This TCR was sampled from an adult who received the AZD1222 COVID-19 vaccine.

CDR3 nucleotide sequence: TGTGCCAGCAGCTCCCGGATGGGTGGGCTTCCTAATGAAAAACTGTTTTTT. It codes for CASSSRMGGLPNEKLFF. The rearrangement joins TRBV13 to TRBJ1-4, with D uncertain. This CDR3 is built from 17 residues. Trimming took off 4 bases at V and 3 bases at J, with 18 bases between the two ends. CDR1 is PRHDT, CDR2 FYEKMQ, per germline (reference sequence). Based on the CDR3 plus reference TRBV13 and TRBJ1-4, the full variable domain is AAGVIQSPRHLIKEKRETATLKCYPIPRHDTVYWYQQGPGQDPQFLISFYEKMQSDKGSIPDRFSAQQFSDYHSELNMSSLELGDSALYFCASSSRMGGLPNEKLFFGSGTQLSVL.